This is a list of T cell receptor beta chains from one sample in a study of blood T cell repertoires in COVID-19. Clones were read by immunoSEQ multiplex PCR, and TCRdb kept only the in-frame ones, dropping some. The table has 200,000 to 300,000 clones, approximately 91% seen once. Material for sequencing was peripheral blood. The source is a human donor in a cohort sampled during active COVID-19. CDR3s include the opening cysteine and the closing phenylalanine or tryptophan. A D gene is named only where the DNA matches it firmly. Not every row has a clone size; where given, it reads once, few, many or a size class.

j_call: TRBJ2-7; clone_size: NA; d_call: TRBD1; v_call: TRBV27; cdr3_aa: CASYRGSEQYF; cdr3_nt: TGTGCCAGTTACAGGGGTTCCGAGCAGTACTTC
j_call: TRBJ2-7; clone_size: once; d_call: TRBD2; v_call: TRBV7-3; cdr3_aa: CASSLNGGREVPYEQYF; cdr3_nt: TGTGCCAGCAGCCTCAATGGAGGGCGGGAGGTCCCCTACGAGCAGTACTTC
j_call: TRBJ2-2; clone_size: many; d_call: NA; v_call: TRBV7-8; cdr3_aa: CASSLVSANTGELFF; cdr3_nt: TGTGCCAGCAGCTTAGTTTCCGCGAACACCGGGGAGCTGTTTTTT
j_call: TRBJ1-3; clone_size: NA; d_call: TRBD1; v_call: TRBV30; cdr3_aa: CAWIGRTGLGNTIYF; cdr3_nt: TGTGCCTGGATCGGACGGACAGGGCTCGGAAACACCATATATTTT
j_call: TRBJ2-2; clone_size: NA; d_call: NA; v_call: TRBV5-1; cdr3_aa: CASRDRNTGELFF; cdr3_nt: TGCGCCAGCAGGGACAGAAACACCGGGGAGCTGTTTTTT
j_call: TRBJ2-2; clone_size: NA; d_call: TRBD2; v_call: TRBV19; cdr3_aa: CASSRFGGASTGELFF; cdr3_nt: TGTGCCAGTAGTAGGTTCGGGGGGGCTTCCACCGGGGAGCTGTTTTTT
j_call: TRBJ2-7; clone_size: NA; d_call: TRBD2; v_call: TRBV9; cdr3_aa: CASSVAASGGYEQYF; cdr3_nt: TGTGCCAGCAGCGTAGCGGCTAGCGGGGGCTACGAGCAGTACTTC
j_call: TRBJ1-6; clone_size: NA; d_call: NA; v_call: TRBV7-8; cdr3_aa: CASSLVPPGRRNSPLHF; cdr3_nt: TGTGCCAGCAGCTTAGTACCCCCTGGGCGGAGGAATTCACCCCTCCACTTT
j_call: TRBJ2-4; clone_size: few; d_call: NA; v_call: TRBV3-1/TRBV3-2; cdr3_aa: CASSELAKNIQYF; cdr3_nt: TGTGCCAGCAGCGAACTAGCCAAAAACATTCAGTACTTC
j_call: TRBJ1-1; clone_size: NA; d_call: NA; v_call: TRBV7-9; cdr3_aa: CASSLGGDTEAFF; cdr3_nt: TGTGCCAGCAGCTTAGGGGGGGACACTGAAGCTTTCTTT
j_call: TRBJ2-7; clone_size: NA; d_call: TRBD1; v_call: TRBV19; cdr3_aa: CASSSQTGSKDF; cdr3_nt: TGTGCCAGTAGTTCACAGACAGGGAGCAAGGACTTC
j_call: TRBJ1-2; clone_size: NA; d_call: TRBD1; v_call: TRBV7-9; cdr3_aa: CASSPATGGSIYGYTF; cdr3_nt: TGTGCCAGCAGCCCGGCTACAGGGGGATCGATCTATGGCTACACCTTC
j_call: TRBJ2-7; clone_size: NA; d_call: TRBD2; v_call: TRBV28; cdr3_aa: CASSTRGAYEQYF; cdr3_nt: TGTGCCAGCAGTACCCGGGGGGCCTACGAGCAGTACTTC
j_call: TRBJ2-7; clone_size: NA; d_call: TRBD2; v_call: TRBV29-1; cdr3_aa: CSVAPTGGDEQYF; cdr3_nt: TGCAGCGTTGCCCCTACTGGGGGGGACGAGCAGTACTTC
j_call: TRBJ2-7; clone_size: NA; d_call: NA; v_call: TRBV5-1; cdr3_aa: CASSLLGAGSYEQYF; cdr3_nt: TGCGCCAGCAGCTTATTAGGGGCGGGGTCCTACGAGCAGTACTTC
j_call: TRBJ1-2; clone_size: NA; d_call: NA; v_call: TRBV4-2; cdr3_aa: CASTTLGEAYGYTF; cdr3_nt: TGTGCCAGCACCACCTTAGGAGAGGCCTATGGCTACACCTTC
j_call: TRBJ2-7; clone_size: NA; d_call: NA; v_call: TRBV19; cdr3_aa: CASSFQGSYEQYF; cdr3_nt: TGTGCCAGTAGTTTCCAGGGGAGCTACGAGCAGTACTTC
j_call: TRBJ2-7; clone_size: NA; d_call: NA; v_call: TRBV5-8; cdr3_aa: CASTPLGSWTYEQYF; cdr3_nt: TGTGCCAGCACCCCCCTTGGGAGTTGGACCTACGAGCAGTACTTC
j_call: TRBJ1-2; clone_size: once; d_call: NA; v_call: TRBV9; cdr3_aa: CASSPMVRANYGYTF; cdr3_nt: TGTGCCAGCAGCCCCATGGTCAGGGCCAACTATGGCTACACCTTC
j_call: TRBJ2-7; clone_size: NA; d_call: NA; v_call: TRBV7-2; cdr3_aa: CASSLAVAAHEQYF; cdr3_nt: TGTGCCAGCAGCTTAGCGGTAGCGGCCCACGAGCAGTACTTC
j_call: TRBJ2-1; clone_size: NA; d_call: NA; v_call: TRBV7-9; cdr3_aa: CASSFTSPVGGVEQFF; cdr3_nt: TGTGCCAGCAGCTTCACAAGCCCGGTCGGCGGGGTTGAGCAGTTCTTC
j_call: TRBJ1-2; clone_size: NA; d_call: TRBD1; v_call: TRBV27; cdr3_aa: CASSPRTGNYGYTF; cdr3_nt: TGTGCCAGCAGTCCGAGGACAGGGAACTATGGCTACACCTTC
j_call: TRBJ1-1; clone_size: NA; d_call: NA; v_call: TRBV2; cdr3_aa: CASSGIGGGDTEAFF; cdr3_nt: TGTGCCAGCAGTGGTATAGGGGGAGGGGACACTGAAGCTTTCTTT
j_call: TRBJ2-5; clone_size: NA; d_call: TRBD2; v_call: TRBV6-2/TRBV6-3; cdr3_aa: CASSYRKGTSGRVGEKETQYF; cdr3_nt: TGTGCCAGCAGTTACCGGAAGGGGACTAGCGGGAGGGTAGGGGAAAAAGAGACCCAGTACTTC
j_call: TRBJ2-3; clone_size: NA; d_call: TRBD2; v_call: TRBV6-1; cdr3_aa: CASSEEAGGPDTQYF; cdr3_nt: TGTGCCAGCAGTGAGGAAGCGGGAGGCCCAGATACGCAGTATTTT
j_call: TRBJ2-6; clone_size: NA; d_call: NA; v_call: TRBV18; cdr3_aa: CATGESGANVLTF; cdr3_nt: TGTGCCACCGGGGAATCTGGGGCCAACGTCCTGACTTTC
j_call: TRBJ1-3; clone_size: few; d_call: TRBD1; v_call: TRBV2; cdr3_aa: CASSTKTGGTGNTIYF; cdr3_nt: TGTGCCAGCAGTACCAAAACAGGGGGCACTGGAAACACCATATATTTT
j_call: TRBJ2-7; clone_size: NA; d_call: TRBD2; v_call: TRBV5-4; cdr3_aa: CASSLEGLAGGPQYF; cdr3_nt: TGTGCCAGCAGCTTGGAGGGACTAGCGGGAGGGCCGCAGTACTTC
j_call: TRBJ2-3; clone_size: NA; d_call: NA; v_call: TRBV6-2/TRBV6-3; cdr3_aa: CASSYSETDTQYF; cdr3_nt: TGTGCCAGCAGTTACTCCGAGACAGATACGCAGTATTTT
j_call: TRBJ1-2; clone_size: few; d_call: NA; v_call: TRBV6-2/TRBV6-3; cdr3_aa: CASSYTPLGGNYGYTF; cdr3_nt: TGTGCCAGCAGTTACACCCCTCTGGGGGGGAACTATGGCTACACCTTC
j_call: TRBJ1-5; clone_size: NA; d_call: TRBD1; v_call: TRBV6-5; cdr3_aa: CASSPGTGNQPQHF; cdr3_nt: TGTGCCAGCAGTCCAGGGACAGGCAATCAGCCCCAGCATTTT
j_call: TRBJ1-2; clone_size: NA; d_call: NA; v_call: TRBV27; cdr3_aa: CASSQRQFHGYTF; cdr3_nt: TGTGCCAGCAGTCAGAGACAGTTTCATGGCTACACCTTC
j_call: TRBJ2-7; clone_size: NA; d_call: NA; v_call: TRBV3-1/TRBV3-2; cdr3_aa: CASSRAYEQYF; cdr3_nt: TGTGCCAGCAGCCGAGCCTACGAGCAGTACTTC
j_call: TRBJ2-2; clone_size: NA; d_call: NA; v_call: TRBV6-5; cdr3_aa: CASSPVNTGELFF; cdr3_nt: TGTGCCAGCAGTCCGGTTAACACCGGGGAGCTGTTTTTT
j_call: TRBJ2-7; clone_size: once; d_call: NA; v_call: TRBV15; cdr3_aa: CATSRDIGGFNEQYF; cdr3_nt: TGTGCCACCAGCAGAGATATAGGGGGTTTCAACGAGCAGTACTTC
j_call: TRBJ2-3; clone_size: NA; d_call: TRBD2; v_call: TRBV19; cdr3_aa: CASTHDLAGSSTDTQYF; cdr3_nt: TGTGCCAGTACCCATGATCTAGCGGGGAGTAGCACAGATACGCAGTATTTT
j_call: TRBJ1-5; clone_size: NA; d_call: NA; v_call: TRBV5-4; cdr3_aa: CASSSDGPGEADQPQHF; cdr3_nt: TGTGCCAGCAGCTCCGACGGGCCCGGGGAGGCGGATCAGCCCCAGCATTTT
j_call: TRBJ1-6; clone_size: NA; d_call: TRBD1; v_call: TRBV7-2; cdr3_aa: CASSPRQGASGSPLHF; cdr3_nt: TGTGCCAGCAGCCCCCGACAGGGGGCGAGCGGTTCTCCCCTCCACTTT
j_call: TRBJ2-3; clone_size: NA; d_call: NA; v_call: TRBV14; cdr3_aa: CASSQYSGVTDTQYF; cdr3_nt: TGTGCCAGCAGTCAATACTCAGGGGTCACAGATACGCAGTATTTT
j_call: TRBJ2-3; clone_size: NA; d_call: TRBD2; v_call: TRBV5-6; cdr3_aa: CASSWATSGGTSTDTQYF; cdr3_nt: TGTGCCAGCAGCTGGGCGACTAGCGGGGGAACTAGCACAGATACGCAGTATTTT
j_call: TRBJ2-2; clone_size: NA; d_call: NA; v_call: TRBV5-1; cdr3_aa: CASRWTANTGELFF; cdr3_nt: TGCGCCAGCAGATGGACAGCGAACACCGGGGAGCTGTTTTTT
j_call: TRBJ2-5; clone_size: few; d_call: TRBD1; v_call: TRBV28; cdr3_aa: CASSLRQGQETQYF; cdr3_nt: TGTGCCAGCAGCCTAAGACAGGGGCAAGAGACCCAGTACTTC
j_call: TRBJ2-4; clone_size: NA; d_call: NA; v_call: TRBV6-2/TRBV6-3; cdr3_aa: CASSLRPGNIQYF; cdr3_nt: TGTGCCAGCAGTCTAAGACCCGGGAACATTCAGTACTTC
j_call: TRBJ1-2; clone_size: NA; d_call: NA; v_call: TRBV4-3; cdr3_aa: CASSQDSATSYGYTF; cdr3_nt: TGCGCCAGCAGCCAAGATTCAGCGACGAGCTATGGCTACACCTTC
j_call: TRBJ2-7; clone_size: NA; d_call: NA; v_call: TRBV7-9; cdr3_aa: CATEGRVGEQYF; cdr3_nt: TGTGCCACAGAAGGGCGGGTTGGCGAGCAGTACTTC